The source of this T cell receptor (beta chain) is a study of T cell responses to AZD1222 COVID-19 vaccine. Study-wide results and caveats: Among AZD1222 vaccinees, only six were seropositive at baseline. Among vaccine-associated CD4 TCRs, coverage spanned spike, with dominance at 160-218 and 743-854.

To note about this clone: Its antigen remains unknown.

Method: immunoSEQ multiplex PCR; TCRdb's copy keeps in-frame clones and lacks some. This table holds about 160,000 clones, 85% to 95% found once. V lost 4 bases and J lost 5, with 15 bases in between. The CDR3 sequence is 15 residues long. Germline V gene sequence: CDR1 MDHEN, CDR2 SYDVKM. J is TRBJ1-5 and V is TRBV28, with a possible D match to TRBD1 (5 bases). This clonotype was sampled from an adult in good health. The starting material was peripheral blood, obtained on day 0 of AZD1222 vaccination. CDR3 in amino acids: CASSSYTGLHQPQHF. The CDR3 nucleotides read TGTGCCAGCAGTTCTTACACAGGACTCCATCAGCCCCAGCATTTT.